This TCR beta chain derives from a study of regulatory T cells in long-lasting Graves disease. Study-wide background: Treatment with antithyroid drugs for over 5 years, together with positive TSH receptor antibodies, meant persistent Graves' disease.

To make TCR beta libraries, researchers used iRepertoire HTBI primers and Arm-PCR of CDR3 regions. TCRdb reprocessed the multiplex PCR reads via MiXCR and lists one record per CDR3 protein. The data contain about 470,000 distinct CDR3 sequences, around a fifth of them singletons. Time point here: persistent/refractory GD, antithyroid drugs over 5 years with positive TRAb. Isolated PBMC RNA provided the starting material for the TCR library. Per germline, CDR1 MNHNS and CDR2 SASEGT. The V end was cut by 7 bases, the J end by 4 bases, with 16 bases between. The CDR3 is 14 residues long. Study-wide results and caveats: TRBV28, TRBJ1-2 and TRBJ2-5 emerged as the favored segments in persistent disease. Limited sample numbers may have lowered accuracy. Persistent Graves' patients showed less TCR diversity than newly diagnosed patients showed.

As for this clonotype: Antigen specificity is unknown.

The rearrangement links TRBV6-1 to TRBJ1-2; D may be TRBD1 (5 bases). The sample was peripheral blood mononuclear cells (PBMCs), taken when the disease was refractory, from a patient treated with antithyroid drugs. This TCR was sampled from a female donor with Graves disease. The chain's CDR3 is CASIDPGFPYGYTF. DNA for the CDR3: TGTGCCAGCATCGACCCAGGGTTCCCCTATGGCTACACCTTC.